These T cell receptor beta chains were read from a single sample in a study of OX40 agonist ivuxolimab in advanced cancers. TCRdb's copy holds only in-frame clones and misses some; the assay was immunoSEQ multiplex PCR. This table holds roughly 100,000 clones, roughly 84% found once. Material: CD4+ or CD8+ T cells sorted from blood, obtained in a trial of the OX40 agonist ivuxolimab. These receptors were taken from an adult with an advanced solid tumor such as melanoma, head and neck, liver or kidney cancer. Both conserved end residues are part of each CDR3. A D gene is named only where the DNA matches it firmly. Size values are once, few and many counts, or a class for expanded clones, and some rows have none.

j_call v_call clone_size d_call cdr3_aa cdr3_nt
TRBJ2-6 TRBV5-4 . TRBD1 CASGTGGSSGANVLTF TGTGCCAGCGGGACAGGGGGAAGCTCTGGGGCCAACGTCCTGACTTTC
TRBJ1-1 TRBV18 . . CASSRAGLNTEAFF TGTGCCAGCTCACGGGCAGGACTTAACACTGAAGCTTTCTTT
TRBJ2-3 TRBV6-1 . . CASSEADPTEDTRYF TGTGCCAGCAGTGAAGCAGATCCCACCGAAGATACGCGGTATTTT
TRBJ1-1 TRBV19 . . CASSIGGSSTEAFF TGTGCCAGTAGTATAGGAGGGAGCAGCACTGAAGCTTTCTTT
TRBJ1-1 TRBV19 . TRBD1 CASSKHRGEDTEAFF TGTGCCAGTAGTAAACACAGGGGAGAGGACACTGAAGCTTTCTTT
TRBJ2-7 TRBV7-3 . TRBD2 CASSLGGTSSYEQYF TGTGCCAGCAGCTTAGGGGGGACTAGCTCCTACGAGCAGTACTTC
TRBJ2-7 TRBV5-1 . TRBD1 CANSYGQGAREQYF TGCGCCAACAGCTACGGACAGGGGGCGCGAGAGCAGTACTTC
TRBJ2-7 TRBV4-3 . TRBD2 CASSQDVRREVYEQYF TGCGCCAGCAGCCAAGATGTACGGCGGGAGGTCTACGAGCAGTACTTC
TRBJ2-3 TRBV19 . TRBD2 CASSFQRESTDTQYF TGTGCCAGTAGTTTCCAGCGGGAGTCGACAGATACGCAGTATTTT
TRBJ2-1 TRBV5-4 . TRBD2 CASSSPGLAGEGSYNEQFF TGTGCCAGCAGTTCCCCCGGACTAGCGGGAGAAGGCTCCTACAATGAGCAGTTCTTC
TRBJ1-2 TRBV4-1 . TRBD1 CASSQVQDRGLGYTF TGCGCCAGCAGCCAAGTGCAGGACAGGGGCTTAGGCTACACCTTC
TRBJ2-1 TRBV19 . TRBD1 CASSATGGTYNEQFF TGTGCCAGTAGTGCAACAGGGGGAACCTACAATGAGCAGTTCTTC
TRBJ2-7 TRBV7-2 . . CASSLPQLEQYF TGTGCCAGCAGCTTACCCCAGCTGGAGCAGTACTTC
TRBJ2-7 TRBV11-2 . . CASSLGQGQMSYF TGTGCCAGCAGCTTAGGGCAGGGCCAAATGTCGTACTTC
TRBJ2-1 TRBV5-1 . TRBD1 CASGTGVNEQFF TGCGCCAGTGGGACAGGGGTTAATGAGCAGTTCTTC
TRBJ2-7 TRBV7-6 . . CASSSGILYEQYF TGTGCCAGCAGCTCCGGGATACTCTACGAGCAGTACTTC
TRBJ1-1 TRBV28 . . CASRGPNTEAFF TGTGCCAGCAGGGGCCCTAACACTGAAGCTTTCTTT
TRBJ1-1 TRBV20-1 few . CSAFLVEAFF TGCAGTGCTTTTCTAGTAGAAGCTTTCTTT
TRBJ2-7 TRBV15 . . CATSEGEAYEQYF TGTGCCACCAGCGAAGGGGAGGCCTACGAGCAGTACTTC
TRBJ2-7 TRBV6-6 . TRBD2 CASSYRLAGGPHEQYF TGTGCCAGCAGTTACCGACTAGCGGGAGGTCCCCACGAGCAGTACTTC
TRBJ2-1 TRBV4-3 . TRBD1 CASSLGTGVWNEQFF TGCGCCAGCAGCCTCGGGACAGGGGTATGGAATGAGCAGTTCTTC
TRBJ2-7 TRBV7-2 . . CASSLDAYEQYF TGTGCCAGCAGCTTAGATGCCTACGAGCAGTACTTC
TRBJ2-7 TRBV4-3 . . CASSQDRATAYEQYF TGCGCCAGCAGCCAAGATCGGGCGACGGCCTACGAGCAGTACTTC
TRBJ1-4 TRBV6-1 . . CASSAYGGGSEKLFF TGTGCCAGCAGTGCTTACGGGGGGGGCAGTGAAAAACTGTTTTTT
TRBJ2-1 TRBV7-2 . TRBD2 CASRIAGGTYNEQFF TGTGCCAGCAGGATAGCGGGAGGGACCTACAATGAGCAGTTCTTC
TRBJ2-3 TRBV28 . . CASIGSGGTSTDTQYF TGTGCCAGCATCGGTTCGGGGGGCACTAGCACAGATACGCAGTATTTT
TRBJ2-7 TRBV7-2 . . CASSLAPGTSYEQYF TGTGCCAGCAGCTTAGCGCCAGGGACCTCCTACGAGCAGTACTTC
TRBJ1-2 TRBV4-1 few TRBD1 CASSQFEAGGGRHGYTF TGCGCCAGCAGCCAATTCGAGGCAGGGGGCGGTCGGCATGGCTACACCTTC
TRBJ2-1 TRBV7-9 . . CASSAVLSHEQFF TGTGCCAGCAGCGCCGTGCTGAGCCATGAGCAGTTCTTC
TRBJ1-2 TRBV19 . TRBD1 CASSRGQGAYYTF TGTGCCAGTAGTAGAGGACAGGGCGCCTACTACACCTTC
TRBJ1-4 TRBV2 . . CASLTEITTNEKLFF TGTGCCAGCCTAACAGAGATTACAACTAATGAAAAACTGTTTTTT
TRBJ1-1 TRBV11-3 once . CASSLNPSLTDEAFF TGTGCCAGCAGCTTAAACCCCAGTCTTACAGATGAAGCTTTCTTT
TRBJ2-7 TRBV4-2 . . CASSQDFRPYEQYF TGTGCCAGCAGCCAAGACTTTAGGCCCTACGAGCAGTACTTC
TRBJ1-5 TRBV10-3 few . CATTTEPNQPQHF TGTGCCACGACGACCGAACCAAACCAGCCCCAGCATTTT
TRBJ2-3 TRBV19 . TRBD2 CASSFRAGVGTDTQYF TGTGCCAGTAGTTTCCGAGCGGGAGTTGGGACAGATACGCAGTATTTT
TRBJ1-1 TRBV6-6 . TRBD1 CASSYSQGAGTEAFF TGTGCCAGCAGTTACTCCCAGGGGGCTGGCACTGAAGCTTTCTTT
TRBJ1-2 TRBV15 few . CATSTGNDGGGDYGYTF TGTGCCACCAGCACTGGGAATGATGGGGGCGGTGACTATGGCTACACCTTC
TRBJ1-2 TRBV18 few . CASSLREEGYTF TGTGCCAGCTCACTCCGGGAAGAGGGCTACACCTTC
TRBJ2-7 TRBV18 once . CASSPEGGEQYF TGTGCCAGCTCACCGGAAGGGGGCGAGCAGTACTTC
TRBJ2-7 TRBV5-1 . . CASSLDPSYEQYF TGCGCCAGCAGCCTGGACCCGTCCTACGAGCAGTACTTC
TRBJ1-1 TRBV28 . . CASSVPPLAGAEAFF TGTGCCAGCAGTGTTCCCCCCCTGGCTGGGGCTGAAGCTTTCTTT
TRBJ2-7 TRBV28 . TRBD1 CASSLRPGQGRGEQYF TGTGCCAGCAGTTTACGCCCGGGACAGGGACGAGGGGAGCAGTACTTC
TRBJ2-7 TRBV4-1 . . CASSQVQGRGEQYF TGCGCCAGCAGCCAAGTTCAGGGCAGAGGCGAGCAGTACTTC
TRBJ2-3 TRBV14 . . CASSQDGGFPDTQYF TGTGCCAGCAGCCAAGACGGCGGGTTTCCAGATACGCAGTATTTT
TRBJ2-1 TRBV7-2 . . CASSSGAGEQFF TGTGCCAGCAGCTCCGGCGCAGGGGAGCAGTTCTTC
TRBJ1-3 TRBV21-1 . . CASSKTSPKGSGNTIYF TGTGCCAGCAGCAAAACTTCACCTAAGGGGTCTGGAAACACCATATATTTT
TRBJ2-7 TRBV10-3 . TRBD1 CAISQQGAGDEQYF TGTGCCATCAGTCAACAGGGGGCCGGGGACGAGCAGTACTTC
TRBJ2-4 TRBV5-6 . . CASSAWGGPGNQYF TGTGCCAGCAGCGCCTGGGGGGGCCCCGGGAATCAGTACTTC
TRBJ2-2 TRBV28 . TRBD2 CASSLSLAGPGELFF TGTGCCAGCAGTTTATCTCTAGCGGGACCCGGGGAGCTGTTTTTT
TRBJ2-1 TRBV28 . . CAARGSSYNEQFF TGTGCCGCTCGGGGGTCCTCCTACAATGAGCAGTTCTTC
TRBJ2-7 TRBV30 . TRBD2 CAWSTLSGSAKQYF TGTGCCTGGAGTACCCTAAGCGGGAGCGCCAAGCAGTACTTC
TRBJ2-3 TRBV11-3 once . CASSFDRSTDTQYF TGTGCCAGCAGCTTCGACAGGAGCACAGATACGCAGTATTTT
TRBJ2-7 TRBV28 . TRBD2 CASSLRLAGEETYEQYF TGTGCCAGCAGTTTAAGACTAGCGGGAGAGGAGACCTACGAGCAGTACTTC
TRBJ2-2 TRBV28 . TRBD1 CASRVGGQQNTGELFF TGTGCCAGCAGGGTAGGGGGACAGCAAAACACCGGGGAGCTGTTTTTT
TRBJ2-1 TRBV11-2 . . CASSLEVSYEQFF TGTGCCAGCAGCTTAGAAGTGTCTTATGAGCAGTTCTTC
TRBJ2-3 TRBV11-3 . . CASSPRGTTDTQYF TGTGCCAGCAGCCCCCGAGGAACTACAGATACGCAGTATTTT
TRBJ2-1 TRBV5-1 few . CASSLTAGNEQFF TGCGCCAGCAGCTTAACGGCGGGAAATGAGCAGTTCTTC
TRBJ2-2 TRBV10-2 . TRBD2 CASIQRRGAGELFF TGCGCCAGCATTCAGCGCCGGGGGGCCGGGGAGCTGTTTTTT
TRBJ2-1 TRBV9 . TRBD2 CASGGSGGYNEQFF TGTGCCAGCGGGGGATCGGGAGGTTACAATGAGCAGTTCTTC
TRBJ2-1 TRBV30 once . CAWRGPPRQKPYNEQFF TGTGCCTGGAGGGGTCCCCCACGGCAGAAACCTTACAATGAGCAGTTCTTC